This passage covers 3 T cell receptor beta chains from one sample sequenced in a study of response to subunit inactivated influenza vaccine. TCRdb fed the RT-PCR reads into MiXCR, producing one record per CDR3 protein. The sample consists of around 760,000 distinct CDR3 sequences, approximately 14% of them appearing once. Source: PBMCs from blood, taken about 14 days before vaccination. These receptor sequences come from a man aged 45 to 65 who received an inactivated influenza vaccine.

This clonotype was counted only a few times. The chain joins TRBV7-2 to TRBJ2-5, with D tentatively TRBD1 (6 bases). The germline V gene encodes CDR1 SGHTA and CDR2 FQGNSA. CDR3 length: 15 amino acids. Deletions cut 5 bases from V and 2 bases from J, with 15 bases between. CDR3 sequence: CASSKTGIDQETQYF. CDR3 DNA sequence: TGTGCCAGCAGCAAGACAGGAATAGATCAAGAGACCCAGTACTTC.

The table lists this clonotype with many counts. CDR3 loop: CATRTDRVLYNEQFF. The CDR3, as DNA: TGTGCCACCAGGACTGACAGGGTACTCTACAATGAGCAGTTCTTC. The genes are TRBV15 and TRBJ2-1, with 7 nucleotides matching TRBD1. V dropped 6 bases and J dropped 3; count of bases not matched to a gene: 8. The CDR3 length is 15 residues. CDR1 LNHNV and CDR2 YYDKDF come from the germline V gene (reference sequence).

CDR3 sequence (DNA): TGCAGCGTTGAAGGACGGTTGGCGAGTACTGAAGCTTTCTTT. Translated: CSVEGRLASTEAFF. This chain joins TRBV29-1 and TRBJ1-1; no clear D gene. The V end was cut by 1 base, the J end by 5 bases, with 14 bases between. CDR1 is SQVTM and CDR2 is ANQGSEA in the germline V gene. This CDR3 contains 14 residues.